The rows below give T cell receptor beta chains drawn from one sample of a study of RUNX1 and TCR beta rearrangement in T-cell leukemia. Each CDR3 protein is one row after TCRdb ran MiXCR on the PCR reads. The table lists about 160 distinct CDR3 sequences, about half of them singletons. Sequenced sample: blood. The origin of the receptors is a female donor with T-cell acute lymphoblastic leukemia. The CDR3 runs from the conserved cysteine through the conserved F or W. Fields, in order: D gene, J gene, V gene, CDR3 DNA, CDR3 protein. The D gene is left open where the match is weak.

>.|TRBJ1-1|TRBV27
TGTGCCAGCAGAGGGCAGGGCAGGAACGCTGAAGCTTTCTTT
CASRGQGRNAEAFF
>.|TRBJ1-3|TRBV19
TGTGCCAGTAGCCCAACCCCGCCAGGAACCATATATTTT
CASSPTPPGTIYF